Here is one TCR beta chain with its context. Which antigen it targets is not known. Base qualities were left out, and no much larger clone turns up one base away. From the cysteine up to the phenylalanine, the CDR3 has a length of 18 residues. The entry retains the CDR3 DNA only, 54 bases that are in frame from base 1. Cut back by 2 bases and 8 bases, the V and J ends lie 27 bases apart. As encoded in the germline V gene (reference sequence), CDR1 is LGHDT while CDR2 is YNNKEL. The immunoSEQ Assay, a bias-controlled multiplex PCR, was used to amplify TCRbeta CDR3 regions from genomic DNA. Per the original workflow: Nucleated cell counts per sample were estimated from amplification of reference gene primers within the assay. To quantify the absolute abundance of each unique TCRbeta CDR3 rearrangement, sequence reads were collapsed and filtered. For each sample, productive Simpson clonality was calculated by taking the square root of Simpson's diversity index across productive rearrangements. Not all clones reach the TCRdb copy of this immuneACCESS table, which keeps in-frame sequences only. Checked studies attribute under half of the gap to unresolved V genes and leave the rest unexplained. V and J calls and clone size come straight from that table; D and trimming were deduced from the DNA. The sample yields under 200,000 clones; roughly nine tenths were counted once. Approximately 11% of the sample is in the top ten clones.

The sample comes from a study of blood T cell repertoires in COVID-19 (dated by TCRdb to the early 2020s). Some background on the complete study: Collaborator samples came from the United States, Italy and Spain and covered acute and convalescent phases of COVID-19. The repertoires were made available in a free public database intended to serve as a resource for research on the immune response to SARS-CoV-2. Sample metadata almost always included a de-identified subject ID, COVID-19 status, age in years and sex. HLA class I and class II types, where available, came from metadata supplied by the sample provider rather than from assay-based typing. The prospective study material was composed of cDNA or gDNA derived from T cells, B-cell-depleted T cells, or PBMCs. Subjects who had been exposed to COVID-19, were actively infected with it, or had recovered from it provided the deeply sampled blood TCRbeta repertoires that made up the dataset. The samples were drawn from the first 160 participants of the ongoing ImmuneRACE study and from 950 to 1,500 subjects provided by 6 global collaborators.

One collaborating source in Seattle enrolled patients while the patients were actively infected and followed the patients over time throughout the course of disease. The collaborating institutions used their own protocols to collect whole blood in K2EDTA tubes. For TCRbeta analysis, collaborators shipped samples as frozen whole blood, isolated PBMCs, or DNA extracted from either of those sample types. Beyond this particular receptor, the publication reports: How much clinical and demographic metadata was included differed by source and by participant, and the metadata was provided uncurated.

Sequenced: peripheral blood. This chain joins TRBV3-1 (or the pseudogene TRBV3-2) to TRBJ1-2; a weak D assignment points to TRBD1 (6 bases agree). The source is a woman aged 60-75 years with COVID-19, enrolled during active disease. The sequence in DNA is TGTGCCAGCAGCCAAAAGAAGGATAACAGGGAATTGAGGTGCGGCTACACCTTC. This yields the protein CASSQKKDNRELRCGYTF.